This T cell receptor (beta chain) was sequenced in a study of T cells after yellow fever vaccination. Trimming stripped 6 bases from V and 10 bases from J, with 9 bases between. CDR3 size: 11 residues. CDR1 and CDR2 (germline): SEHNR, FQNEAQ (reference sequence). This clonotype was detected many times. TCRdb re-called the 5' RACE reads with MiXCR, one entry per CDR3 protein. Of about 360,000 distinct CDR3 sequences listed, 6.2% are singletons. This chain links TRBV7-9 with TRBJ2-2; D is unclear. The clonotype was recovered from a man aged 30 to 45 who received the YFV17D yellow fever vaccine. The starting material was PBMCs, obtained 5 days after the yellow fever booster vaccination. DNA of the CDR3: TGTGCCAGCAGAGGAGACGCGGAGCTGTTTTTT. This sequence encodes CASRGDAELFF.